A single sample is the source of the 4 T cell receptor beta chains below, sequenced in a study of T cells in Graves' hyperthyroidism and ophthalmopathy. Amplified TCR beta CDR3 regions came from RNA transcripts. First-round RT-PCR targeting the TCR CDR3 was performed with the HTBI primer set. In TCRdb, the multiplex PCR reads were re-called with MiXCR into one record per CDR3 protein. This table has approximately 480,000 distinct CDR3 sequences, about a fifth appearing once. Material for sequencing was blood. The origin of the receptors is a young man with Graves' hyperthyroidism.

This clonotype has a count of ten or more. CDR3 DNA: TGCAGTGCTAGAGGGAGCGGGGGGCCGATCTACGAGCAGTACTTC. It is translated as CSARGSGGPIYEQYF. The chain is built from TRBV20-1 and TRBJ2-7, with 9 bases identical to TRBD2. V was pared by 1 base and J by 3 bases, with 7 bases of the junction left unmatched. The germline CDR1 and CDR2 sequences are DFQATT and SNEGSKA (reference sequence). The CDR3 has 15 residues.

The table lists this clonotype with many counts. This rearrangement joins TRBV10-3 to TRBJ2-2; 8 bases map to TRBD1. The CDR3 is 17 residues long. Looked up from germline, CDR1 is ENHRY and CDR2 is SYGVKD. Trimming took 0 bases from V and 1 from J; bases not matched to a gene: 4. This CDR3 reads CAISESRGTGNTGELFF. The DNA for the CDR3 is TGTGCCATCAGTGAGTCTAGAGGGACAGGGAACACCGGGGAGCTGTTTTTT.

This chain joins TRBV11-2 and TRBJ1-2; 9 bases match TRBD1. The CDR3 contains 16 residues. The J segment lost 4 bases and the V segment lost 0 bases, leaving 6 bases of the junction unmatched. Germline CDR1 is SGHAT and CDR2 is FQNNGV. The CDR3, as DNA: TGTGCCAGCAGCTTAGAAACAGGGGGCGGTAGCTATGGCTACACCTTC. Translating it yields CASSLETGGGSYGYTF. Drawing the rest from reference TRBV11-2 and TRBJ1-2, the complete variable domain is EAGVAQSPRYKIIEKRQSVAFWCNPISGHATLYWYQQILGQGPKLLIQFQNNGVVDDSQLPKDRFSAERLKGVDSTLKIQPAKLEDSAVYLCASSLETGGGSYGYTFGSGTRLTVV.

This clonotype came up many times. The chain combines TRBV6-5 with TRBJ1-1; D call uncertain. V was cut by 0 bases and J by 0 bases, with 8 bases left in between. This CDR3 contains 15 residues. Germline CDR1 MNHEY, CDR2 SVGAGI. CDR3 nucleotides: TGTGCCAGCAGTTACTCTAACAGCATGAACACTGAAGCTTTCTTT. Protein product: CASSYSNSMNTEAFF.